The T cell receptor beta chain described here comes from a study of shared clonotypes between healthy human individuals. This CDR3 has 16 amino acids. CDR1 and CDR2 (germline): SGHVS, FNYEAQ. Trimming shortened V by 3 bases and J by 4 bases, and 19 bases separated the two germline ends. Repertoires were generated with immunoSEQ multiplex PCR, while TCRdb's copy carries only in-frame clones and drops some. The table records about 2 million clones, approximately 94% of them present only once. Naive CD8 cells were CD45RO-negative, positively selected for CCR7, excluding terminally differentiated effector memory CD45RA+ cells.

The material sequenced was naive CD8+ T cells sorted from blood. The chain recombines TRBV7-6 with TRBJ2-7; D call uncertain. The sequence was obtained from a man between 18 and 35 years old in good health. The CDR3 nucleotides read TGTGCCAGCAGCTTGTCAGGATCTCGGTTTGAGTACGAGCAGTACTTC. Translating it yields CASSLSGSRFEYEQYF.